A selection of T cell receptor beta chains follows, all from one sample in a study of human T cells and chemical hapten exposure. From the RACE reads, TCRdb called clonotypes with MiXCR, one entry per CDR3 protein. The sample has some 110,000 distinct CDR3 sequences; under 40% are singletons. This material consisted of whole blood, taken in connection with sensitization to the hapten diphenylcyclopropenone (DPC). The receptors were sampled from a man in his forties with alopecia areata. Some clones in this sample may be carry-over from other donors' samples. Both conserved end residues are part of each CDR3. The D gene is left open where the match is weak. Rows give clone size only sometimes, using once, few, many, or a class for an expanded clone.

cdr3_aa,d_call,v_call,clone_size
CASSQDLRETQYF,NA,TRBV14,NA
CAISEEGARETQYF,NA,TRBV10-3,NA
CASSPELSGTKQYF,TRBD2,TRBV7-8,NA
CASTHQTGSRGADTQYF,NA,TRBV12-3/TRBV12-4,NA
CASSSASMNEQFF,NA,TRBV3-1,NA
CASSQELGIAKNIQYF,NA,TRBV4-3,few
CASSYPGLAGLQETQYF,TRBD2,TRBV6-2/TRBV6-3,once
CASSQGGTQETQYF,NA,TRBV7-7,NA
CASRPGQGPLTEAFF,TRBD1,TRBV7-9,NA
CAISDSPGEPQHF,NA,TRBV10-3,once
CASSVEANSGANVLTF,NA,TRBV9,NA
CSASRGGTVAKNIQYF,NA,TRBV20-1,few
CASSLLGTPERETQYF,NA,TRBV12-3/TRBV12-4,few
CASTSGGFQETQYF,TRBD2,TRBV5-1,NA
CSVRAQENTEAFF,NA,TRBV29-1,NA
CASSEGAGELFF,NA,TRBV10-2,NA
CASSPAMAPGTEAFF,NA,TRBV11-1,NA
CASRPTSGIRNEQFF,TRBD2,TRBV11-3,NA